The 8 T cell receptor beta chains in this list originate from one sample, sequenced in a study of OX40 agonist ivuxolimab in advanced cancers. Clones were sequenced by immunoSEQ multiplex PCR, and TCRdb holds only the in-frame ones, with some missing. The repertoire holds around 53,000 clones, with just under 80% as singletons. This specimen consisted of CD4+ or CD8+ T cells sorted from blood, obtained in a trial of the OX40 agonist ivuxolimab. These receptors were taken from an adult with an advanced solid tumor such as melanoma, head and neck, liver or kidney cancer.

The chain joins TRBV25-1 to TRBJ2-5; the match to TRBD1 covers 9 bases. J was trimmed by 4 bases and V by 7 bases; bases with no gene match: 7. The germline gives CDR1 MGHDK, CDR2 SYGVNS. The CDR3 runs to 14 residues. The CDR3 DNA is TGTGCCAGCACAGGGACAGGGAGGGGAGAGACCCAGTACTTC. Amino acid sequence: CASTGTGRGETQYF. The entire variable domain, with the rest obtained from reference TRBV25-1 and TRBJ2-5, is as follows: EADIYQTPRYLVIGTGKKITLECSQTMGHDKMYWYQQDPGMELHLIHYSYGVNSTEKGDLSSESTVSRIRTEHFPLTLESARPSHTSQYLCASTGTGRGETQYFGPGTRLLVL.

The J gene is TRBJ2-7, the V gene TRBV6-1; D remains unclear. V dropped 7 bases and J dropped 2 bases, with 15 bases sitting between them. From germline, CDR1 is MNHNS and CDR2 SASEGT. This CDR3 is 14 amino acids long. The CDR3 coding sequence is TGTGCCAGCACGTCTACCCGCCCGCCCTACGAGCAGTACTTC. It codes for CASTSTRPPYEQYF.

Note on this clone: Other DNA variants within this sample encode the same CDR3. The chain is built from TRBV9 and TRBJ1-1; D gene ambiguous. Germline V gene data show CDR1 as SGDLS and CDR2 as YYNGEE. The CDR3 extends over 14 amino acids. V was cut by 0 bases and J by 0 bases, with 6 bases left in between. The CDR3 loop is CASSVGSLNTEAFF. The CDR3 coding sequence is TGTGCCAGCAGCGTAGGTTCGTTGAACACTGAAGCTTTCTTT.

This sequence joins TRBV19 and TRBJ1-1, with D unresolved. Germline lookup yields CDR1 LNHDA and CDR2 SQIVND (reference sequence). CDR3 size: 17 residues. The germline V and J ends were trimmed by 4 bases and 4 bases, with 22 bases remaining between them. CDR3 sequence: CASSRSFFGGLATEAFF. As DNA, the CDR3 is TGTGCCAGTAGTAGAAGCTTTTTCGGAGGCTTGGCCACTGAAGCTTTCTTT.

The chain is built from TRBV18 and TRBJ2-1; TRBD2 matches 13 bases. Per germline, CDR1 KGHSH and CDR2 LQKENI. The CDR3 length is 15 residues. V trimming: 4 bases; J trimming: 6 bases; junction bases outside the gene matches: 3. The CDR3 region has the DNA TGTGCCAGCTCACAGACTAGCGGGGGGTTCAATGAGCAGTTCTTC. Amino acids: CASSQTSGGFNEQFF.

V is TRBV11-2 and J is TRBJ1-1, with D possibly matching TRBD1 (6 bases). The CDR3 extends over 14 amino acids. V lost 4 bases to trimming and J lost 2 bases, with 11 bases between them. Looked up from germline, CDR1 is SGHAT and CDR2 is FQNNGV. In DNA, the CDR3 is TGTGCCAGCAGCTCCCGACAGGTTAACACTGAAGCTTTCTTT. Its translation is CASSSRQVNTEAFF. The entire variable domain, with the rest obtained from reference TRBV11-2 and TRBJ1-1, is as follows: EAGVAQSPRYKIIEKRQSVAFWCNPISGHATLYWYQQILGQGPKLLIQFQNNGVVDDSQLPKDRFSAERLKGVDSTLKIQPAKLEDSAVYLCASSSRQVNTEAFFGQGTRLTVV.

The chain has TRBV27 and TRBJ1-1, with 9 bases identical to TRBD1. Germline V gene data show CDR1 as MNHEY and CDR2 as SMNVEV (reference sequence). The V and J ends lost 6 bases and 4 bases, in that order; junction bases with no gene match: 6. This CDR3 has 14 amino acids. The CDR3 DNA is TGTGCCAGCAGGGGACAGGGAAGGAGCACTGAAGCTTTCTTT. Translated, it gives CASRGQGRSTEAFF.

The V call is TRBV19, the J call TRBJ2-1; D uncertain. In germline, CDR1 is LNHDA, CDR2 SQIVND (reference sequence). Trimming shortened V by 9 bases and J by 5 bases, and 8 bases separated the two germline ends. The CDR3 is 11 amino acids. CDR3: CARTAHNEQFF. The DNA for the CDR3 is TGTGCCAGAACAGCCCACAATGAGCAGTTCTTC.